This section outlines one T cell receptor beta chain sequence together with its context. This sample is part of a study of blood T cell repertoires in COVID-19. Using immunoSEQ multiplex PCR, the repertoire was profiled, and TCRdb retains in-frame clones only, with some absent. The top ten hold under 6% of the sample, which has tens of thousands of clones, approximately 85% seen once. V lost 1 base to trimming and J lost 9 bases; unmatched junction nucleotides: 12. From germline, CDR1 is MNHEY and CDR2 SMNVEV (reference sequence). The length of the CDR3 is 17 residues. V is TRBV27 and J is TRBJ1-6; the match to TRBD1 covers 7 bases. The specimen was peripheral blood. This receptor was obtained from a man of 80 years or more with acute or convalescent COVID-19. CDR3 DNA sequence: TGTGCCAGCAGTTTATACCCGGGACAGAAAGTTGGTTCACCCCTCCACTTT. It is translated as CASSLYPGQKVGSPLHF.